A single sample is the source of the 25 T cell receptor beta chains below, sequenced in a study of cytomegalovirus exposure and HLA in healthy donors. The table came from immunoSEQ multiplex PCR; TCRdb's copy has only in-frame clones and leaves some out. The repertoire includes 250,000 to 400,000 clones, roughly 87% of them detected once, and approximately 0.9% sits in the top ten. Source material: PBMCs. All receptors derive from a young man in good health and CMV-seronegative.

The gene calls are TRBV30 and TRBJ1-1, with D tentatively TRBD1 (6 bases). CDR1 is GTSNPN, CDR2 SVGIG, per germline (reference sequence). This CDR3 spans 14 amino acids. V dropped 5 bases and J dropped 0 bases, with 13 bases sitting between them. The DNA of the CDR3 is TGTGCCTGGTCGGTGGACAGCTTGAACACTGAAGCTTTCTTT. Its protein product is CAWSVDSLNTEAFF.

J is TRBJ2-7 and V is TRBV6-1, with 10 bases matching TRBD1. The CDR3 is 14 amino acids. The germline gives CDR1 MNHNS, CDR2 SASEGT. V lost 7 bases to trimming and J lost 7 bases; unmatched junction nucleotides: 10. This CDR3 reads CASNPGQGLMEQYF. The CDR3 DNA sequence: TGTGCCAGCAATCCGGGACAGGGGCTCATGGAGCAGTACTTC.

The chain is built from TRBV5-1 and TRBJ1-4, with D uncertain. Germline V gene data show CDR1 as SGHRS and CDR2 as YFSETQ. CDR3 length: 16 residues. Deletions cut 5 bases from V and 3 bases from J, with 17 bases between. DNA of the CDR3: TGCGCCAGCAGTCCCCGCGGGGATGCGGCTAATGAAAAACTGTTTTTT. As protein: CASSPRGDAANEKLFF. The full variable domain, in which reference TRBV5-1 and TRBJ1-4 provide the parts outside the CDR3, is KAGVTQTPRYLIKTRGQQVTLSCSPISGHRSVSWYQQTPGQGLQFLFEYFSETQRNKGNFPGRFSGRQFSNSRSEMNVSTLELGDSALYLCASSPRGDAANEKLFFGSGTQLSVL.

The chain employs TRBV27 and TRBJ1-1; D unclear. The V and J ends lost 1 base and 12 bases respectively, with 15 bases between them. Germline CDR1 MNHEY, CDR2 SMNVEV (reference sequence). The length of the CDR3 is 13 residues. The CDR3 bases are TGTGCCAGCAGTTTATGGGCGGGGTCGGAAACTTTCTTT. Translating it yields CASSLWAGSETFF.

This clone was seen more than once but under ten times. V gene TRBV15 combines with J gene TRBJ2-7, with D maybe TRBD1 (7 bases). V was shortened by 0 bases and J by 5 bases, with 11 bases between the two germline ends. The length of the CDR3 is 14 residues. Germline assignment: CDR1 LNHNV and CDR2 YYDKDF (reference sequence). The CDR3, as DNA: TGTGCCACCAGCAGAGAACAGGGGAGGCACGAGCAGTACTTC. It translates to CATSREQGRHEQYF.

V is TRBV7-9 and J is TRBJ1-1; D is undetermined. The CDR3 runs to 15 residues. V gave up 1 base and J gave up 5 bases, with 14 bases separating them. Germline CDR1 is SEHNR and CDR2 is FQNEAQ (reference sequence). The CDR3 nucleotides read TGTGCCAGCAGCTTAGTTGGGAGCCTAAAGACTGAAGCTTTCTTT. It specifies CASSLVGSLKTEAFF.

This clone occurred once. The CDR3 sequence is CASSPSLLAGGVGTQYF. The DNA for the CDR3 is TGTGCCAGCAGCCCATCCTTACTAGCGGGGGGTGTTGGTACGCAGTATTTT. The J gene is TRBJ2-3, the V gene TRBV7-6, with 12 bases identical to TRBD2. The V and J ends lost 5 bases and 8 bases, in that order; junction bases with no gene match: 14. The CDR3 spans 17 residues. Germline CDR1 SGHVS, CDR2 FNYEAQ.

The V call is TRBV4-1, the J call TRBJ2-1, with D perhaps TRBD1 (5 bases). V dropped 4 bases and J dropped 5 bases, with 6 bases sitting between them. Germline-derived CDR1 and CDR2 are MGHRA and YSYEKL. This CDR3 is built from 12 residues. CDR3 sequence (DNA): TGCGCCAGCAGCCTGGACAACAATGAGCAGTTCTTC. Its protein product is CASSLDNNEQFF.

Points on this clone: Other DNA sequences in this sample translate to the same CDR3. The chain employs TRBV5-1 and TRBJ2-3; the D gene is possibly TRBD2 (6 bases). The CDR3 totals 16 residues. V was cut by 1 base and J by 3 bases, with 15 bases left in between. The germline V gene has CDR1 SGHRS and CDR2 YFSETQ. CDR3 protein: CASSLSGRGGTDTQYF. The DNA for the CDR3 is TGCGCCAGCAGCTTGAGCGGGCGGGGTGGAACAGATACGCAGTATTTT. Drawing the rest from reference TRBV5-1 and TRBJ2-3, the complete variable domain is KAGVTQTPRYLIKTRGQQVTLSCSPISGHRSVSWYQQTPGQGLQFLFEYFSETQRNKGNFPGRFSGRQFSNSRSEMNVSTLELGDSALYLCASSLSGRGGTDTQYFGPGTRLTVL.

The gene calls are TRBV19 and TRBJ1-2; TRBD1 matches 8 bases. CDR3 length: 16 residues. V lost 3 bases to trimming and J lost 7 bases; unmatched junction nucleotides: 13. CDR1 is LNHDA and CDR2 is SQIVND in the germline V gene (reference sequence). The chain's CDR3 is CASSIQPTGEIGGYTF. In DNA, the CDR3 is TGTGCCAGTAGTATCCAGCCGACAGGGGAGATTGGTGGCTACACCTTC. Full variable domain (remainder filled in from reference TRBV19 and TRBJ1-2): DGGITQSPKYLFRKEGQNVTLSCEQNLNHDAMYWYRQDPGQGLRLIYYSQIVNDFQKGDIAEGYSVSREKKESFPLTVTSAQKNPTAFYLCASSIQPTGEIGGYTFGSGTRLTVV.

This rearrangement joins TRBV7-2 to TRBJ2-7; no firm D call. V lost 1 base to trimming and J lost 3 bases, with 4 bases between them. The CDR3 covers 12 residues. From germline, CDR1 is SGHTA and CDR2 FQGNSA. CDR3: CASSLELYEQYF. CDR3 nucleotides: TGTGCCAGCAGCTTAGAACTCTACGAGCAGTACTTC.

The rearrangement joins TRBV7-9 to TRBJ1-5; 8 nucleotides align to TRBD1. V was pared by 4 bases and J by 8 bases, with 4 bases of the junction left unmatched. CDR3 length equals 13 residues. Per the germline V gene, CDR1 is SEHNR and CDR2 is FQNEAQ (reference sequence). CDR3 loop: CASSSDRGKPQHF. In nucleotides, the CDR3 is TGTGCCAGCAGCTCTGACAGGGGAAAGCCCCAGCATTTT.

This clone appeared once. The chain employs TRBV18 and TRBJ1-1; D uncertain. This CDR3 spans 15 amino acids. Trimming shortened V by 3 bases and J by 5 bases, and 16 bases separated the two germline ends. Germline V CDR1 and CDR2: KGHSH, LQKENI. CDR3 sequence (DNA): TGTGCCAGCTCACCTCGGACGTCCTCGGGGACTGAAGCTTTCTTT. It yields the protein CASSPRTSSGTEAFF.

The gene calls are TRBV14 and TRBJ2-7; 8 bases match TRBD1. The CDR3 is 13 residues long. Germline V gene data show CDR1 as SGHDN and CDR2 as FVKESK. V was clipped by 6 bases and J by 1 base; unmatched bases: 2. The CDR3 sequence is CASRRTGSYEQYF. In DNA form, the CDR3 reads TGTGCCAGCAGACGGACAGGGTCCTACGAGCAGTACTTC.

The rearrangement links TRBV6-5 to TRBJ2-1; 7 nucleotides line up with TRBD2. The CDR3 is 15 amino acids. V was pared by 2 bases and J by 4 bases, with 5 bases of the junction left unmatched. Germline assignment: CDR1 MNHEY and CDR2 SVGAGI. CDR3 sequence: CASSYVPGGYNEQFF. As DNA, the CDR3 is TGTGCCAGCAGTTACGTCCCGGGGGGTTACAATGAGCAGTTCTTC.

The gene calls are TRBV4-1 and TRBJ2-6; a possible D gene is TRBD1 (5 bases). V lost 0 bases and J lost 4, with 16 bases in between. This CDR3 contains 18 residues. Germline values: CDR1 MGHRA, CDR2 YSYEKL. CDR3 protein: CASSQDPGQASGANVLTF. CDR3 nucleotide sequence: TGCGCCAGCAGCCAAGATCCAGGGCAGGCCTCGGGGGCCAACGTCCTGACTTTC.

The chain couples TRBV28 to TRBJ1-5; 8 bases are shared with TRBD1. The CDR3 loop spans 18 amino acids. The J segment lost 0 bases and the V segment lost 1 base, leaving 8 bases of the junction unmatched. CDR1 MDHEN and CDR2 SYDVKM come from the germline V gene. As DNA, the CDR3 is TGTGCCAGCAGTTTATCGGGGGGACAGGTTTATAGCAATCAGCCCCAGCATTTT. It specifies CASSLSGGQVYSNQPQHF.

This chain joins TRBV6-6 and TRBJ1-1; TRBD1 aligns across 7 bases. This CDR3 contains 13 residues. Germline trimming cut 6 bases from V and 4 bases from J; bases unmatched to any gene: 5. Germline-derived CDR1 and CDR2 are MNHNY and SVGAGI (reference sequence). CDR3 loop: CASRPNRGTEAFF. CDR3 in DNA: TGTGCCAGCAGACCCAACAGGGGCACTGAAGCTTTCTTT.

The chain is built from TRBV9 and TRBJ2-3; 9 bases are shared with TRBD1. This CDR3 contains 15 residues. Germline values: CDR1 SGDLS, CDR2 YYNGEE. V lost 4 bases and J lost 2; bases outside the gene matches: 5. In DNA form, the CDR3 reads TGTGCCAGCAGCAGTACAGGGGGCTCCACAGATACGCAGTATTTT. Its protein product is CASSSTGGSTDTQYF.

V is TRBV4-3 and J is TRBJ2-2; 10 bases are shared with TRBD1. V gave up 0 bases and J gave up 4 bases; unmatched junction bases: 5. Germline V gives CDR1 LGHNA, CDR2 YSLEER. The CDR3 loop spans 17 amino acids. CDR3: CASSQERTGGGTGELFF. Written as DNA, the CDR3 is TGCGCCAGCAGCCAAGAACGGACAGGGGGAGGCACCGGGGAGCTGTTTTTT.

The DNA of the CDR3 is TGTGCCAGCAGACCAAAAGAGGGGGCCTCCTACAATGAGCAGTTCTTC. It specifies CASRPKEGASYNEQFF. This sequence joins TRBV2 and TRBJ2-1, with TRBD1 matching over 7 bases. The CDR3 runs 16 residues. Germline V gene data show CDR1 as SNHLY and CDR2 as FYNNEI. Trimming at V came to 6 bases and at J to 0 bases, leaving 8 bases not matched to a gene. The variable domain in full, completed from reference TRBV2 and TRBJ2-1, reads EPEVTQTPSHQVTQMGQEVILRCVPISNHLYFYWYRQILGQKVEFLVSFYNNEISEKSEIFDDQFSVERPDGSNFTLKIRSTKLEDSAMYFCASRPKEGASYNEQFFGPGTRLTVL.

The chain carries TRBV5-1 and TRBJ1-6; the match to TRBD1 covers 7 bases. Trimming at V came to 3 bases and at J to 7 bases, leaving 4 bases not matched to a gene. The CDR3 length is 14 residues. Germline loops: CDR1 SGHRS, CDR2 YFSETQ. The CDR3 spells CASSSGTENSPLHF. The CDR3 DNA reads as TGCGCCAGCAGCTCCGGGACAGAGAATTCACCCCTCCACTTT.

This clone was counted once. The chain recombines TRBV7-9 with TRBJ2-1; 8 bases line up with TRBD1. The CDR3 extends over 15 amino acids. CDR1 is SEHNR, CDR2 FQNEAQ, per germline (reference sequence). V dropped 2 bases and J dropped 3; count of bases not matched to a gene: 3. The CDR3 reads CASSLSGGRYNEQFF. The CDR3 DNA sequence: TGTGCCAGCAGCTTATCAGGGGGCCGCTACAATGAGCAGTTCTTC.

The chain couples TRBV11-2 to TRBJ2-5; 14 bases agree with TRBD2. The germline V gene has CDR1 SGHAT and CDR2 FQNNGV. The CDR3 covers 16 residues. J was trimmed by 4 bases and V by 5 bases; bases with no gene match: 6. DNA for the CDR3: TGTGCCAGCAGCACCGGGACTAGCGGGGGCATAGAGACCCAGTACTTC. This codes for CASSTGTSGGIETQYF.

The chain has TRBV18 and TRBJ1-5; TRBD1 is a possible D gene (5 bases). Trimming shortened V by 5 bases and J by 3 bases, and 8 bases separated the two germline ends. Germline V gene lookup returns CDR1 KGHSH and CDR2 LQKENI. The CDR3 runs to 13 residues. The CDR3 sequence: CASSWDSNQPQHF. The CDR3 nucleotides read TGTGCCAGCTCATGGGACTCCAATCAGCCCCAGCATTTT. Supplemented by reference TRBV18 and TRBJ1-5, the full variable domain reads NAGVMQNPRHLVRRRGQEARLRCSPMKGHSHVYWYRQLPEEGLKFMVYLQKENIIDESGMPKERFSAEFPKEGPSILRIQQVVRGDSAAYFCASSWDSNQPQHFGDGTRLSIL.